This paragraph covers one T cell receptor beta chain sequence. Its target is unknown. This sample stems from a study of OX40 agonist ivuxolimab in advanced cancers. Notes on the study in general: Normalized T-cell clonal expansion was also low in some nonresponders. CD4+ and CD8+ T cells in blood underwent clonal expansion by week 6 at 0.1 to 3.0 mg/kg.

Measured with immunoSEQ multiplex PCR; TCRdb has only the in-frame clones, and not every one. The table has 71,000 or so clones, more than 75% seen once; the top ten hold about 8.2%. Per germline, CDR1 SGHNT and CDR2 YYREEE (reference sequence). This CDR3 spans 13 amino acids. V was trimmed by 6 bases and J by 5 bases, leaving 15 bases between them. V and J are TRBV5-4 and TRBJ2-7; D not certain. The sample was CD4+ or CD8+ T cells sorted from blood, taken in a trial of the OX40 agonist ivuxolimab. The sequence derives from an adult with an advanced solid tumor such as melanoma, head and neck, liver or kidney cancer. CDR3 in DNA: TGTGCCAGCAACAGAAGGCTCCTAGACGAGCAGTACTTC. Protein sequence: CASNRRLLDEQYF.